The 9 T cell receptor beta chains reported below all come from one sample, sequenced in a study of chemoradiotherapy in HPV16-positive cancers. The data were produced by immunoSEQ multiplex PCR, yet TCRdb's version contains in-frame clones alone and is incomplete. Of about a thousand clones listed, around 85% are singletons. The material sequenced was tumor tissue, taken from a patient who underwent chemoradiotherapy. The receptors were sampled from a human donor with HPV-associated anogenital cancer.

This clone was observed a handful of times. The chain carries TRBV30 and TRBJ2-5, with a weak D call TRBD1 (7 bases). Germline V lookup: CDR1 GTSNPN, CDR2 SVGIG (reference sequence). Trimming stripped 6 bases from V and 1 base from J, with 18 bases between. This CDR3 comprises 15 residues. The CDR3 here is CACFWGAGGQETQYF. The CDR3 DNA reads as TGTGCCTGCTTCTGGGGGGCAGGGGGCCAAGAGACCCAGTACTTC.

J is TRBJ1-1 and V is TRBV4-3; TRBD1 matches 7 bases. The CDR3 runs 16 residues. After removal of 4 bases from V and 1 base from J, the junction contained 9 bases not matched to a gene. In germline, CDR1 is LGHNA, CDR2 YSLEER. CDR3 nucleotides: TGCGCCAGCAGCCCGACCGGAGGGGGCGCGAACACTGAAGCTTTCTTT. This translates into CASSPTGGGANTEAFF.

The chain is built from TRBV11-3 and TRBJ1-3; TRBD1 matches 9 bases. CDR3 size: 15 residues. V was pared by 5 bases and J by 3 bases, with 5 bases of the junction left unmatched. Germline V CDR1 and CDR2: SGHNT, YENEEA. In DNA, the CDR3 is TGTGCCAGCAGCCCAGGGACAGGGTATGGAAACACCATATATTTT. Residues: CASSPGTGYGNTIYF.

The CDR3 sequence: CASSLQGTAEQYF. CDR3 sequence (DNA): TGTGCCAGCAGCCTACAGGGAACGGCCGAGCAGTACTTC. The genes are TRBV7-3 and TRBJ2-7, with a tentative D call TRBD1 (6 bases). Trimming left V 5 bases short and J 6 bases short, with 14 bases between. This CDR3 comprises 13 residues. Germline V gene lookup returns CDR1 SGHTA and CDR2 FQGTGA.

The chain combines TRBV7-6 with TRBJ2-3; tentative D call: TRBD2 (6 bases). Germline V gene lookup returns CDR1 SGHVS and CDR2 FNYEAQ. This CDR3 contains 16 residues. Trimming took off 5 bases at V and 4 bases at J, with 19 bases between the two ends. The CDR3 loop is CASSPGTSRISDTQYF. The CDR3 DNA sequence: TGTGCCAGCAGCCCGGGGACTTCACGAATATCAGATACGCAGTATTTT.

Concerning this clone itself: The sample has other DNA sequences that encode this CDR3 too. CDR3 nucleotides: TGTGCCAGCAGCTTAGTACGGGGAAGCTCCTACAATGAGCAGTTCTTC. As protein: CASSLVRGSSYNEQFF. V is TRBV11-2 and J is TRBJ2-1, with D perhaps matching TRBD2 (5 bases). The CDR3 totals 16 residues. The V gene lost 1 base and the J gene lost 0 bases, with 10 bases spanning the gap. CDR1 and CDR2 from the germline V gene are SGHAT and FQNNGV. Using reference TRBV11-2 and TRBJ2-1 for the parts outside the CDR3, the full variable domain is EAGVAQSPRYKIIEKRQSVAFWCNPISGHATLYWYQQILGQGPKLLIQFQNNGVVDDSQLPKDRFSAERLKGVDSTLKIQPAKLEDSAVYLCASSLVRGSSYNEQFFGPGTRLTVL.

V gene TRBV19 combines with J gene TRBJ1-5; D gene ambiguous. Germline V CDR1 and CDR2: LNHDA, SQIVND (reference sequence). The CDR3 has 12 amino acids. The V and J ends lost 2 bases and 7 bases respectively, with 6 bases between them. CDR3 DNA sequence: TGTGCCAGTAGTATATGGAGACAGCCCCAGCATTTT. The encoded protein is CASSIWRQPQHF.

The J gene is TRBJ2-2, the V gene TRBV11-1; the D is unclear. The CDR3 has 15 amino acids. Germline V lookup: CDR1 SGHAT, CDR2 FQDESV (reference sequence). Trimming shortened V by 3 bases and J by 1 base, and 9 bases separated the two germline ends. This chain's CDR3 is CASSFGDENTGELFF. The DNA for the CDR3 is TGTGCCAGCAGCTTTGGGGATGAGAACACCGGGGAGCTGTTTTTT.

This chain joins TRBV19 and TRBJ1-1, with D possibly TRBD1 on 5 matching bases. Per the germline V gene, CDR1 is LNHDA and CDR2 is SQIVND (reference sequence). Trimming removed 8 bases from V and 3 bases from J, with 16 bases in between. The length of the CDR3 is 14 residues. CDR3 coding DNA: TGTGCCAGTGGCCAGGGCCGACGGGACACTGAAGCTTTCTTT. Translation gives CASGQGRRDTEAFF.